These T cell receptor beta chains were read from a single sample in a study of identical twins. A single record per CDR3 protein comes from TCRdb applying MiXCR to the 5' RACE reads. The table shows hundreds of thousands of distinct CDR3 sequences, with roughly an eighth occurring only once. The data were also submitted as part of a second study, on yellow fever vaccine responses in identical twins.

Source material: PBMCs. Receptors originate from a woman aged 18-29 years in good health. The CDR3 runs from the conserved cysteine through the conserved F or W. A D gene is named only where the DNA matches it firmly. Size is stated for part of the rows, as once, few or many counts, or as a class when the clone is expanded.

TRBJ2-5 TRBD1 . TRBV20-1 TGCAGTGCCGGACAGGGGCAAGAGACCCAGTACTTC CSAGQGQETQYF
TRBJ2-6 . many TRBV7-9 TGTGCCAGCAGCCCTAGGTCCTCTGGGGCCAACGTCCTGACTTTC CASSPRSSGANVLTF
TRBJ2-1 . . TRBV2 TGTGCCAGCAGTGACTTTACTGTTGAGCAGTTCTTC CASSDFTVEQFF
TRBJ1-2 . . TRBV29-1 TGCAGCGCTGTGGGGGGGGCTAACTATGGCTACACCTTC CSAVGGANYGYTF
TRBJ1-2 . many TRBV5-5 TGTGCCAGCAGCTTAGGCCAGTACGTTTATGGCTACACCTTC CASSLGQYVYGYTF
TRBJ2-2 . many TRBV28 TGTGCCAGCAGTACCCTCGCAAAGGCCGGGGAGCTGTTTTTT CASSTLAKAGELFF
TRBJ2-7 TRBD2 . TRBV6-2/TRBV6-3 TGTGCCAGCAGTTACTCAGCGGGGGTGAGCTCCTACGAGCAGTACTTC CASSYSAGVSSYEQYF
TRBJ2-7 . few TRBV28 TGTGCCAGCAGTTTGAACGTGCTCGGGAGCTCCTACGAGCAGTACTTC CASSLNVLGSSYEQYF
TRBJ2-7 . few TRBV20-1 TGCAGTGCCCTCTCCCCTCTTCCTATCTACTCCTACGAGCAGTACTTC CSALSPLPIYSYEQYF
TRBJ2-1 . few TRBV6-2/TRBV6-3 TGTGCCAGCAGTCGCCACCCGGGACTCCCTAAGATCAGCTCCTACAATGAGCAGTTCTTC CASSRHPGLPKISSYNEQFF
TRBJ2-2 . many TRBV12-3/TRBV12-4 TGTGCCAGCAGTTTATGGGGTAAAAACACCGGGGAGCTGTTTTTT CASSLWGKNTGELFF
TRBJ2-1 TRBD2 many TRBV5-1 TGCGCCAGCGGACTAGGGCTGAATGAGCAGTTCTTC CASGLGLNEQFF
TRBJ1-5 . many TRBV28 TGTGCCAGCAGCCTGACATCTAGCAATCAGCCCCAGCATTTT CASSLTSSNQPQHF
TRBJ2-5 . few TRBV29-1 TGCAGCGTTGAGAGCCGGGTCCAAGAGACCCAGTACTTC CSVESRVQETQYF
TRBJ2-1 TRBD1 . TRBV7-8 TGTGCCAGCAGCTTGATCGCCAGGGGGTATGAGCAGTTCTTC CASSLIARGYEQFF
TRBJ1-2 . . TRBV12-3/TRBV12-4 TGTGCCAGCCGGACAGAGATTAACTATGGCTACACCTTC CASRTEINYGYTF
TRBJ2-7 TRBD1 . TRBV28 TGTGCCAGCAGCGTACAGGGGGCTTTGGCCCTGTACTTC CASSVQGALALYF
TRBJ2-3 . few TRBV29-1 TGCAGCGTTGAAGATCATAGCGGTGGTTTGGATACGCAGTATTTT CSVEDHSGGLDTQYF
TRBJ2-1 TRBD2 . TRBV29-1 TGCAGCGTTGAACTCCGGGGGACTAGCCGCTACAATGAGCAGTTCTTC CSVELRGTSRYNEQFF
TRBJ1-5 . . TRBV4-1 TGCGCCAGCAGCCAAAAAACGCTGACAAGCTACAATCAGCCCCAGCATTTT CASSQKTLTSYNQPQHF
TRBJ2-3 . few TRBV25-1 TGTGCCAGCAGTGAATATCCCCCAGATACGCAGTATTTT CASSEYPPDTQYF